A single TCR beta chain is shown here with its context. Time point: healthy volunteer bleed at 6 weeks. RNA extraction used unfractionated whole blood as the source of total RNA. These data originate in a study of human T cells and chemical hapten exposure. Looking at the study overall: Small differences in pooled library volume mainly drove the variation in TCR yields per sample.

Germline CDR1 and CDR2: MNHEY and SMNVEV (reference sequence). There are 15 residues in the CDR3. V gave up 6 bases and J gave up 0 bases; unmatched junction bases: 8. What the library attached to individual cDNA molecules were unique molecular identifiers. MiXCR, run by TCRdb on the RACE reads, gives a single entry per CDR3 protein. Of tens of thousands of distinct CDR3 sequences listed, approximately 8% are singletons. The chain uses TRBV27 and TRBJ2-7, with 7 nucleotides matching TRBD1. This receptor was taken from a male donor in good health. Some clones in this sample may be carry-over from other donors' samples. The sequenced material came from whole blood. The CDR3 region has the DNA TGTGCCAGCAGCATACAGGGGCCGCTCTCCTACGAGCAGTACTTC. Translated: CASSIQGPLSYEQYF.